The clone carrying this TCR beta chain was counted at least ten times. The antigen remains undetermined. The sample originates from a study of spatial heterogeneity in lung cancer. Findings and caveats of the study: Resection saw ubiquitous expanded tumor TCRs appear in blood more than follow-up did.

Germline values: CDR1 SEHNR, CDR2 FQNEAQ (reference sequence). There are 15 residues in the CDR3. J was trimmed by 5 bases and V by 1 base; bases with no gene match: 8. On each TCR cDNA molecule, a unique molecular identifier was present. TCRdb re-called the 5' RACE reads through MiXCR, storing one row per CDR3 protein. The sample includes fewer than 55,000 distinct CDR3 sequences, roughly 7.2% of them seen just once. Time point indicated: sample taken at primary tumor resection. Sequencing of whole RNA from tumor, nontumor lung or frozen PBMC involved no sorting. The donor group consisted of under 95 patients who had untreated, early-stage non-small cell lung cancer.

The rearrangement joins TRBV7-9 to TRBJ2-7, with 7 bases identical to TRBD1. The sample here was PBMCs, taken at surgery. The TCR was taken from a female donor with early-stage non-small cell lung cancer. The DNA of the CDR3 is TGTGCCAGCAGCTTAGGCAGGACAGGCTTCAACGAGCAGTACTTC. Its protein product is CASSLGRTGFNEQYF.